This T cell receptor beta chain derives from a study of regulatory T cells in long-lasting Graves disease. Study-level background: Those with persistent Graves' disease had received antithyroid drugs for over 5 years with positive TSH receptor antibodies. Findings of the study overall: Persistent patients had more shared public clonotypes (about 2,800) than new patients (about 1,000). Peripheral blood, not thyroid tissue, was the sole material studied. TRBV28, TRBJ1-2 and TRBJ2-5 emerged as the favored segments in persistent disease.

The V gene's germline CDR1 is LGHDT and CDR2 YNNKEL (reference sequence). Trimming left V 3 bases short and J 0 bases short, with 18 bases between. The CDR3 sequence is 17 residues long. Turning to this clonotype: No antigen is known for it.

Noted time point: persistent/refractory GD, antithyroid drugs over 5 years with positive TRAb. Scientists built the TCR library using RNA that was extracted from PBMCs. Construction of the TCR beta libraries employed iRepertoire HTBI primers in conjunction with Arm-PCR of CDR3 regions. TCRdb re-analysed the multiplex PCR reads in MiXCR, keeping a single row per CDR3 protein. Of 400,000 to 600,000 distinct CDR3 sequences listed, 20% to 25% are singletons. Material: peripheral blood mononuclear cells (PBMCs), obtained when the disease was refractory, from a patient treated with antithyroid drugs. The TCR comes from a female donor with Graves disease. V and J are TRBV3-1 and TRBJ2-7; TRBD1 is a possible D gene (6 bases). This CDR3 reads CASSHWDKPLISYEQYF. In DNA, the CDR3 is TGTGCCAGCAGCCACTGGGACAAACCCCTCATCTCCTACGAGCAGTACTTC.